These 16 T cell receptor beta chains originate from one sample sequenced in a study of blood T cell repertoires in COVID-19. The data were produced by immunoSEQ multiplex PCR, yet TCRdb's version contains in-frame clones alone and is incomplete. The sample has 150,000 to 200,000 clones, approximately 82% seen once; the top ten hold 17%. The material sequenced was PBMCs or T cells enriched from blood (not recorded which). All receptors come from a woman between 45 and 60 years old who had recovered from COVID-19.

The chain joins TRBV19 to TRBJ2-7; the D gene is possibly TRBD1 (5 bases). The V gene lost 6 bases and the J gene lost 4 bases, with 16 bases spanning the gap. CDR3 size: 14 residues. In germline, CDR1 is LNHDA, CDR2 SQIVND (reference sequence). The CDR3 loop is CASSPDRVGYEQYF. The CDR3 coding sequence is TGTGCCAGTAGCCCCGACAGAGTAGGATACGAGCAGTACTTC.

The DNA for the CDR3 is TGTGCCAGCAGTTATACTAGCCCCTACGAGCAGTACTTC. Encoded protein: CASSYTSPYEQYF. V usage is TRBV6-6 and J usage is TRBJ2-7, with D maybe TRBD2 (6 bases). V lost 3 bases, J lost 2 bases, and 8 bases lay in between. The CDR3 totals 13 residues. CDR1 is MNHNY, CDR2 SVGAGI, per germline (reference sequence).

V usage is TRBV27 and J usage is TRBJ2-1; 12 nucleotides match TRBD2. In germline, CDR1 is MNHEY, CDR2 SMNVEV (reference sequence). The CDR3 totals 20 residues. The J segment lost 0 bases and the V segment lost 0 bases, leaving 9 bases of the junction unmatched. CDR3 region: CASSLSMLLAGGSSYNEQFF. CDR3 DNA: TGTGCCAGCAGTTTATCGATGTTGCTAGCGGGAGGGAGCTCCTACAATGAGCAGTTCTTC.

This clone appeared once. DNA for the CDR3: TGTGCCATCAGTGAGTCCCAGGGTTACTCTAACTATGGCTACACCTTC. It specifies CAISESQGYSNYGYTF. This chain uses TRBV10-3 with TRBJ1-2; TRBD1 might be the D (5 bases). V gave up 0 bases and J gave up 0 bases, with 11 bases separating them. The CDR3 runs 16 residues. The V gene's germline CDR1 is ENHRY and CDR2 SYGVKD.

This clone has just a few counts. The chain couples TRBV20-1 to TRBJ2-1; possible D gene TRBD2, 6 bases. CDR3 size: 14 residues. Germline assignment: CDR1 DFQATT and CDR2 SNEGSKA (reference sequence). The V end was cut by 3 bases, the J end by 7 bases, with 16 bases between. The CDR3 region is CSASPAGFNNEQFF. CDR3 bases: TGCAGTGCTAGTCCGGCGGGGTTTAATAATGAGCAGTTCTTC.

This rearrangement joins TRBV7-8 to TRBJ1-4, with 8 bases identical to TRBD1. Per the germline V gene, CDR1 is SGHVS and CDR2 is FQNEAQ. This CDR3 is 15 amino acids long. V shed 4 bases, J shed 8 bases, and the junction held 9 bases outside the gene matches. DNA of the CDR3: TGTGCCAGCAGCTCGGCGGGACAGGCACTCGAAAAACTGTTTTTT. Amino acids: CASSSAGQALEKLFF. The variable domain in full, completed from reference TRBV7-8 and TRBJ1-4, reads GAGVSQSPRYKVAKRGQDVALRCDPISGHVSLFWYQQALGQGPEFLTYFQNEAQLDKSGLPSDRFFAERPEGSVSTLKIQRTQQEDSAVYLCASSSAGQALEKLFFGSGTQLSVL.

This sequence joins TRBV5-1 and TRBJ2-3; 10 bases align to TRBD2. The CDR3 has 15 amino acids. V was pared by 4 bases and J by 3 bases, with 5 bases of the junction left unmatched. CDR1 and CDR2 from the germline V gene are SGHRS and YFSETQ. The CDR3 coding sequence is TGCGCCAGCAGCCTGGGACTAGCGACAACAGATACGCAGTATTTT. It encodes CASSLGLATTDTQYF.

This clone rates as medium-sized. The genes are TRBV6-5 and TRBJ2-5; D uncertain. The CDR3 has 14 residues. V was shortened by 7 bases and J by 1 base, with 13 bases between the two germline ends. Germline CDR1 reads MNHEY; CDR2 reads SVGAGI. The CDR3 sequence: CASTEESAQETQYF. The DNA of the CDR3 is TGTGCCAGCACCGAAGAGAGCGCCCAAGAGACCCAGTACTTC.

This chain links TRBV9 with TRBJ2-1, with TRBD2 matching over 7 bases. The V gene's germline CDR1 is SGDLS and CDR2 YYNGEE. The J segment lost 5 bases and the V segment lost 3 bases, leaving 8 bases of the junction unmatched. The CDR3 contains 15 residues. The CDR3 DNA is TGTGCCAGCAGCGCGAGCGGGAATTCGGACAATGAGCAGTTCTTC. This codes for CASSASGNSDNEQFF.

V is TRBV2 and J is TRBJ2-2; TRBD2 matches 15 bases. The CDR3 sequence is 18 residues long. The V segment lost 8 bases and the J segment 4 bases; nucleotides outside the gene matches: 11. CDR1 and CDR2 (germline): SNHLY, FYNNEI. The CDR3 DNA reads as TGTGCCAGCGGGGTTCCGGGACTAGCGGGAGGCATCACCGGGGAGCTGTTTTTT. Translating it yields CASGVPGLAGGITGELFF.

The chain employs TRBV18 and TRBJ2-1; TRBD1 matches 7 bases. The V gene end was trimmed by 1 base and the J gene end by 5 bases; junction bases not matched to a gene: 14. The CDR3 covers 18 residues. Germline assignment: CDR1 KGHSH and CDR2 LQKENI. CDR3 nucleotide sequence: TGTGCCAGCTCACCACTATACACCGGGACAGATTATCACAATGAGCAGTTCTTC. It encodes CASSPLYTGTDYHNEQFF.

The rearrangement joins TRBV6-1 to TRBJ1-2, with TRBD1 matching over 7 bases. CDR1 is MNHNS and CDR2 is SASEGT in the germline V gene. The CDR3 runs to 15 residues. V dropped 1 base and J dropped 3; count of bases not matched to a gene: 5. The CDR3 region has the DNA TGTGCCAGCAGTGAAGGGGACAGCTTATACTATGGCTACACCTTC. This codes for CASSEGDSLYYGYTF.

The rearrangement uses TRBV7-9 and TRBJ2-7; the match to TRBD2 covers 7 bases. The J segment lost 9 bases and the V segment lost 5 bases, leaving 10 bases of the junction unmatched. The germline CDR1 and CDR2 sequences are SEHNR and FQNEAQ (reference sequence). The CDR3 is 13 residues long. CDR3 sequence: CASSLSGPGGQYF. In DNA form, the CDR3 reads TGTGCCAGCAGCCTAAGCGGCCCGGGGGGGCAGTACTTC.

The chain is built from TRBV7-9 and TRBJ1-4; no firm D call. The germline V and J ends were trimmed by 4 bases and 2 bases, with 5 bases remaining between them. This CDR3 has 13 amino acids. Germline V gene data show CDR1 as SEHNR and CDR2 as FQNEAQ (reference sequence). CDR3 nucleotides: TGTGCCAGCAGCTCGCAGACTAATGAAAAACTGTTTTTT. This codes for CASSSQTNEKLFF.

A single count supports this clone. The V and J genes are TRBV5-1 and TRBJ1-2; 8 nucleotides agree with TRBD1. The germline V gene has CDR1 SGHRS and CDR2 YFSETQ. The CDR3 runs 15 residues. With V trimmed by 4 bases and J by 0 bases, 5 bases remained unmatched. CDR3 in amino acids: CASSPWTGSNYGYTF. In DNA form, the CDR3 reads TGCGCCAGCAGCCCTTGGACAGGGTCTAACTATGGCTACACCTTC.

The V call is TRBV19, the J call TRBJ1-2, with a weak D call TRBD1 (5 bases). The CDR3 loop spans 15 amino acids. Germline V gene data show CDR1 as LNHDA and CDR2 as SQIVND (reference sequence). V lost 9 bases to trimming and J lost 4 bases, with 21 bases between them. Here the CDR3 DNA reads TGTGCCAGCGGTGGGGCCTCCCAGGTTGGCTATGGCTACACCTTC. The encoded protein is CASGGASQVGYGYTF.